The clone carrying this TCR beta chain has more than one count but fewer than ten. These data are taken from a study of control samples from healthy donors and cancer patients. Trimming took 3 bases from V and 4 from J, leaving 11 bases between them. Germline V gene data show CDR1 as SGHDT and CDR2 as YYEEEE. The CDR3 is 15 amino acids. Method: immunoSEQ multiplex PCR; TCRdb's copy keeps in-frame clones and lacks some. The data contain 65,000 to 100,000 clones, 91% of them singletons. This sequence originates from a man aged 45-65 years in good health. The specimen was blood. The chain has TRBV5-6 and TRBJ2-6; the D gene could be TRBD1 or TRBD2 (5 bases each). Here the CDR3 reads CASSYPRDGANVLTF. The CDR3 nucleotides are TGTGCCAGCAGCTACCCCCGGGACGGGGCCAACGTCCTGACTTTC.